The source of this T cell receptor (beta chain) is a study of CD8 T cells in Susac syndrome. Random-hexamer reverse transcription was applied to about 0.5 to 1 ug RNA. TCRdb reanalysed the immunoSEQ multiplex PCR reads using MiXCR and keeps one entry per CDR3 protein. The sample has under 200,000 distinct CDR3 sequences, around 93% seen once. The CDR3 contains 13 residues. Trimming took 0 bases from V and 2 from J, leaving 7 bases between them. Germline assignment: CDR1 SQVTM and CDR2 ANQGSEA. Source material: CD4+ T cells from PBMCs. The receptor's source is a human donor in good health. The chain joins TRBV29-1 to TRBJ2-5; D ambiguous. The CDR3 nucleotides read TGCAGCGTTGAAGAAAAGGTTCAAGAGACCCAGTACTTC. This translates into CSVEEKVQETQYF.